Described below is a single T cell receptor beta chain sequence and its context. Sequencing used immunoSEQ multiplex PCR; TCRdb keeps in-frame clones, though not all of them. Of about 170,000 clones listed, 70% to 90% were seen once; the top ten hold 9.5% to 15%. The sample originates from a study of control samples from healthy donors and cancer patients. The CDR3 runs 15 residues. Trimming shortened V by 0 bases and J by 4 bases, and 12 bases separated the two germline ends. Per the germline V gene, CDR1 is MNHEY and CDR2 is SVGAGI. This receptor was obtained from a man younger than 45 in good health. The V and J genes are TRBV6-5 and TRBJ1-1; D may be TRBD1 (6 bases). The sequencing input was blood. The CDR3 region has the DNA TGTGCCAGCAGTTACTCCAGACAGGCTTCCACTGAAGCTTTCTTT. Residues: CASSYSRQASTEAFF.